The rows below give T cell receptor beta chains drawn from one sample of a study of blood T cell repertoires in COVID-19. TCRdb's table, derived via immunoSEQ multiplex PCR, lists solely in-frame clones and lacks some. This sample has over 150,000 clones, with 65% to 85% found just once. Sequences were obtained from PBMCs or T cells enriched from blood (not recorded which). These receptors were obtained from a man aged 40-49 years who had recovered from COVID-19. Both conserved end residues are part of each CDR3. D genes are given only for firm matches. Only part of the rows carry a size: once, few, many, or a class if the clone is expanded.

>-|-|TRBV6-5|TRBJ1-1|15
CASSYTIQGDTEAFF
TGTGCCAGCAGTTACACGATACAGGGTGACACTGAAGCTTTCTTT
>-|TRBD1|TRBV6-5|TRBJ2-2|13
CASDRGDTGELFF
TGTGCCAGTGACAGGGGGGACACCGGGGAGCTGTTTTTT
>few|-|TRBV9|TRBJ1-6|16
CASSVGGENGNSPLHF
TGTGCCAGCAGCGTAGGTGGGGAGAACGGTAATTCACCCCTCCACTTT
>-|TRBD2|TRBV27|TRBJ2-1|15
CASSSIAGGYNEQFF
TGTGCCAGCAGTTCAATAGCGGGGGGGTACAATGAGCAGTTCTTC
>-|TRBD1|TRBV5-5|TRBJ2-7|13
CASSFTGGSEQYF
TGTGCCAGCAGCTTCACAGGGGGAAGCGAGCAGTACTTC
>-|TRBD2|TRBV7-9|TRBJ2-1|12
CASSPGGGEQFF
TGTGCCAGCAGCCCGGGGGGTGGTGAGCAGTTCTTC
>-|-|TRBV28|TRBJ1-1|14
CASSTTGWNTEAFF
TGTGCCAGCAGCACCACAGGGTGGAACACTGAAGCTTTCTTT
>-|TRBD1|TRBV10-3|TRBJ1-1|17
CAIRAWGQGSGITEAFF
TGTGCCATCAGGGCGTGGGGACAGGGGTCAGGGATCACTGAAGCTTTCTTT
>-|TRBD1|TRBV14|TRBJ2-5|15
CASSPNQGARETQYF
TGTGCCAGCAGCCCCAACCAGGGGGCCAGGGAGACCCAGTACTTC
>-|-|TRBV20-1|TRBJ1-1|12
CSASQGRSEAFF
TGCAGTGCTAGTCAGGGGCGGTCTGAAGCTTTCTTT
>-|TRBD2|TRBV9|TRBJ2-1|18
CASSVNLADYGSYNEQFF
TGTGCCAGCAGCGTCAACCTAGCGGATTACGGCTCCTACAATGAGCAGTTCTTC
>-|-|TRBV5-1|TRBJ2-3|15
CASSLGVDSTDTQYF
TGCGCCAGCAGCTTAGGGGTTGACAGCACAGATACGCAGTATTTT
>once|-|TRBV12-3/TRBV12-4|TRBJ2-7|13
CASTSGILLEQYF
TGTGCCAGCACCTCGGGGATTCTTCTCGAGCAGTACTTC
>-|-|TRBV5-1|TRBJ1-1|16
CASSLGDTEGVPEAFF
TGCGCCAGCAGCCTAGGGGACACTGAAGGGGTCCCTGAAGCTTTCTTT